This T cell receptor (beta chain) was identified in a study of blood T cell repertoires in COVID-19. Across the whole study: T cells, B-cell-depleted T cells, or PBMCs provided the cDNA or gDNA that served as material.

Enrollees, roughly 18 to 90 years old, lived in approximately 25 US areas. Cohorts were determined from participant-reported clinical history. Authors' processing steps: Estimated nucleated cell counts came from reference gene primer amplification. Libraries were prepared by immunoSEQ multiplex PCR; TCRdb keeps only in-frame clonotypes and omits some of them. V and J calls plus clone size are reproduced from that table; the DNA served to infer D and trimming. The sample has 180,000 or so clones; 80% to 90% are singletons. Germline V CDR1 and CDR2: MNHEY, SVGAGI. The CDR3 extends over 11 amino acids. The V end was cut by 5 bases, the J end by 4 bases, with 4 bases between.

The source of this sequence is a woman aged 45-59 years in a cohort exposed to, infected with or recovered from COVID-19 (not recorded which). This rearrangement joins TRBV6-5 to TRBJ2-3; D gene ambiguous. Sequencing was carried out using PBMCs or T cells enriched from blood (not recorded which). The CDR3 DNA sequence: TGTGCCAGCAGTAGCGCAGATACGCAGTATTTT. Translating it yields CASSSADTQYF.